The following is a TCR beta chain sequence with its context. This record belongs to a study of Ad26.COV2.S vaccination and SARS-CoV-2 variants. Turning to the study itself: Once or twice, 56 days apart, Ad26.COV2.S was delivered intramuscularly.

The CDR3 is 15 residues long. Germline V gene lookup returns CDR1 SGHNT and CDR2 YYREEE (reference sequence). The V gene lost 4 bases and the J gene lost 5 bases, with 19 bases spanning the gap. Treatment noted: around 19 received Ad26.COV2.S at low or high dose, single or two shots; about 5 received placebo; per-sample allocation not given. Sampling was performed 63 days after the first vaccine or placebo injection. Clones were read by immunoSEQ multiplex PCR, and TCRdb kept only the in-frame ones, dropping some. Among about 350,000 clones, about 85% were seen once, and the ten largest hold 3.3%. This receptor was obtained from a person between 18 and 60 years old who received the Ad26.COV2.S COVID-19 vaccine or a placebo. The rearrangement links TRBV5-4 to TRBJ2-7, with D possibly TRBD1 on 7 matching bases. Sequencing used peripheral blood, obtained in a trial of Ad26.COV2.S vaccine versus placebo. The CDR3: CASSDRGTAKDEQYF. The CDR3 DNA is TGTGCCAGCAGCGACCGCGGGACAGCTAAAGACGAGCAGTACTTC.